Each of the 10 T cell receptor beta chains below was sequenced from the same sample in a study of OX40 agonist ivuxolimab in advanced cancers. Receptors were amplified or captured by the immunoSEQ multiplex PCR assay. In its TCRdb copy, this immuneACCESS table keeps in-frame sequences only and misses some clones. Where compared with another copy, unresolved V genes explain less than half of these, and the others have no known cause. This sample is represented by about 28,000 clones; over 90% of them were singletons. The top ten constitute around 27% of the sample. The material was CD4+ or CD8+ T cells sorted from blood, obtained in a trial of the OX40 agonist ivuxolimab. Receptors originate from an adult with an advanced solid tumor such as melanoma, head and neck, liver or kidney cancer.

This chain links TRBV28 with TRBJ1-2; tentatively, D is TRBD1 (6 bases). The CDR3 is 16 residues long. The V gene's germline CDR1 is MDHEN and CDR2 SYDVKM. V was clipped by 3 bases and J by 3 bases, with 17 bases between them. CDR3 DNA sequence: TGTGCCAGCAGTTTGACCAATTACGGGGGCCACTATGGCTACACCTTC. This encodes CASSLTNYGGHYGYTF.

V usage is TRBV5-1 and J usage is TRBJ2-2; TRBD2 might be the D (6 bases). The V end lost 0 bases, the J end lost 3 bases, and 18 bases lay between the germline ends. This CDR3 has 18 residues. Germline V gene sequence: CDR1 SGHRS, CDR2 YFSETQ. CDR3 in DNA: TGCGCCAGCAGCTTGGTAGTTTACAGGCGGGGAGACACCGGGGAGCTGTTTTTT. It specifies CASSLVVYRRGDTGELFF. The full variable domain, with the rest looked up from reference TRBV5-1 and TRBJ2-2, is KAGVTQTPRYLIKTRGQQVTLSCSPISGHRSVSWYQQTPGQGLQFLFEYFSETQRNKGNFPGRFSGRQFSNSRSEMNVSTLELGDSALYLCASSLVVYRRGDTGELFFGEGSRLTVL.

The chain has TRBV27 and TRBJ2-7; TRBD2 matches 8 bases. The germline V gene encodes CDR1 MNHEY and CDR2 SMNVEV (reference sequence). The CDR3 has 14 residues. J was trimmed by 6 bases and V by 5 bases; bases with no gene match: 9. CDR3 coding DNA: TGTGCCAGCAGTCCCGGGACTAGACCTTCCGAGCAGTACTTC. Translated: CASSPGTRPSEQYF.

The CDR3 nucleotides read TGTGCCAGCAGTAAAACAGGGTCTAGTGGAAACACCATATATTTT. Amino acids: CASSKTGSSGNTIYF. This chain links TRBV6-5 with TRBJ1-3; a possible D gene is TRBD1 (6 bases). Trimming removed 5 bases from V and 3 bases from J, with 14 bases in between. The CDR3 has 15 residues. The germline V gene encodes CDR1 MNHEY and CDR2 SVGAGI.

V usage is TRBV27 and J usage is TRBJ1-2, with unresolved D. This CDR3 has 16 residues. Trimming took off 0 bases at V and 6 bases at J, with 17 bases between the two ends. Looked up from germline, CDR1 is MNHEY and CDR2 is SMNVEV (reference sequence). CDR3 nucleotide sequence: TGTGCCAGCAGTTTATCCACAGTCCCGCCTAGAGATGGCTACACCTTC. It codes for CASSLSTVPPRDGYTF.

This clone was seen more than once but under ten times. The CDR3 DNA sequence: TGTGCCATCACAAACGGAATGAACACTGAAGCTTTCTTT. Protein product: CAITNGMNTEAFF. The chain recombines TRBV10-3 with TRBJ1-1; D uncertain. This CDR3 is built from 13 residues. V lost 7 bases to trimming and J lost 0 bases, with 9 bases between them. The germline V gene encodes CDR1 ENHRY and CDR2 SYGVKD.

J is TRBJ1-1 and V is TRBV13; TRBD1 agrees at 7 bases. This CDR3 region has 14 residues. V lost 5 bases, J lost 0 bases, and 3 bases stayed unmatched. Germline V CDR1 and CDR2: PRHDT, FYEKMQ (reference sequence). The DNA of the CDR3 is TGTGCCAGCAGCAAACAGGGGATGAACACTGAAGCTTTCTTT. Protein product: CASSKQGMNTEAFF.

This chain connects TRBV2 to TRBJ2-7, with a possible D match to TRBD1 (5 bases). The CDR3 length is 14 residues. The V end lost 7 bases, the J end lost 4 bases, and 17 bases lay between the germline ends. The germline V gene has CDR1 SNHLY and CDR2 FYNNEI. The CDR3 region is CASTKPTGSYEQYF. DNA of the CDR3: TGTGCCAGCACCAAACCTACAGGATCGTACGAGCAGTACTTC.

The V and J genes are TRBV5-4 and TRBJ2-3; D call uncertain. The CDR3 has 15 amino acids. The germline V gene encodes CDR1 SGHNT and CDR2 YYREEE (reference sequence). The germline V and J ends were trimmed by 2 bases and 1 base, with 11 bases remaining between them. DNA of the CDR3: TGTGCCAGCAGCTTTCTCCAGGAACGCACAGATACGCAGTATTTT. It codes for CASSFLQERTDTQYF. Full variable domain (missing parts from reference TRBV5-4 and TRBJ2-3): ETGVTQSPTHLIKTRGQQVTLRCSSQSGHNTVSWYQQALGQGPQFIFQYYREEENGRGNFPPRFSGLQFPNYSSELNVNALELDDSALYLCASSFLQERTDTQYFGPGTRLTVL.

The chain joins TRBV9 to TRBJ2-7; TRBD2 aligns across 7 bases. This CDR3 has 15 residues. Germline CDR1 SGDLS, CDR2 YYNGEE. The V gene end was trimmed by 0 bases and the J gene end by 4 bases; junction bases not matched to a gene: 7. In nucleotides, the CDR3 is TGTGCCAGCAGCGTAGGCGGGAGTCCTACGTACGAGCAGTACTTC. It is translated as CASSVGGSPTYEQYF. The variable domain in full, completed from reference TRBV9 and TRBJ2-7, reads DSGVTQTPKHLITATGQRVTLRCSPRSGDLSVYWYQQSLDQGLQFLIQYYNGEERAKGNILERFSAQQFPDLHSELNLSSLELGDSALYFCASSVGGSPTYEQYFGPGTRLTVT.